A selection of T cell receptor beta chains follows, all from one sample in a study of CD8 T cells in Susac syndrome. In TCRdb, the immunoSEQ multiplex PCR reads were re-called with MiXCR into one record per CDR3 protein. The sample consists of about 200,000 distinct CDR3 sequences, 90% to 95% of them appearing once. Input material: CD4+ T cells from PBMCs. These receptors originate from a human donor with multiple sclerosis. Both conserved end residues are part of each CDR3. A D gene is named only where the DNA matches it firmly. For some rows the clone size is stated as once, few or many, or as a class when expanded; others skip it.

size | J | V | D | DNA | CDR3
NA | TRBJ2-7 | TRBV9 | NA | TGTGCCAGCAGCGTAGCTGGGACGGGGAACTACGAGCAGTACTTC | CASSVAGTGNYEQYF
NA | TRBJ2-7 | TRBV30 | NA | TGTGCCTGGAGTGTAAAAGTGACCTACGAGCAGTACTTC | CAWSVKVTYEQYF
NA | TRBJ2-3 | TRBV11-2 | TRBD1 | TGTGCCAGCAGCCCGACAGGGGACGGGCTCACAGATACGCAGTATTTT | CASSPTGDGLTDTQYF
NA | TRBJ2-7 | TRBV15 | NA | TGTGCCACCAGCAGAGATCGATGGTCTCCCTACGAGCAGTACTTC | CATSRDRWSPYEQYF
NA | TRBJ2-1 | TRBV7-9 | TRBD1 | TGTGCCAGCAGCGGGGGACAGCCCTACTACAATGAGCAGTTCTTC | CASSGGQPYYNEQFF
NA | TRBJ2-7 | TRBV2 | NA | TGTGCCAGCAGGGCGACAACCTACGAGCAGTACTTC | CASRATTYEQYF
NA | TRBJ2-4 | TRBV7-3 | NA | TGTGCCAGCAGCCCGGGACCGGGGTTGGGGGACATTCAGTACTTC | CASSPGPGLGDIQYF
NA | TRBJ1-1 | TRBV9 | NA | TGTGCCAGCAGCGTATTTGGCGGACCCACTGAAGCTTTCTTT | CASSVFGGPTEAFF
NA | TRBJ1-3 | TRBV27 | NA | TGTGCCAGCAGTTCACCAGGGCTTCACGGAAACACCATATATTTT | CASSSPGLHGNTIYF
NA | TRBJ2-6 | TRBV12-3/TRBV12-4 | NA | TGTGCCAGCACCGAGTTGGGCCCTTTCTCTGGGGCCAACGTCCTGACTTTC | CASTELGPFSGANVLTF
NA | TRBJ1-5 | TRBV25-1 | NA | TGTGCCAGCGGAGAGGGCGAGTGGCAGCCCCAGCATTTT | CASGEGEWQPQHF
NA | TRBJ1-5 | TRBV5-6 | TRBD1 | TGTGCCAGCAGCTTCGGACAGGGGGCCCGACAGCCCCAGCATTTT | CASSFGQGARQPQHF
NA | TRBJ2-2 | TRBV24-1 | NA | TGTGCCACCAGGACAGTCACCGGGGAGCTGTTTTTT | CATRTVTGELFF
NA | TRBJ1-5 | TRBV2 | NA | TGTGCCAGCAAATGGGATTCTAATCAGCCCCAGCATTTT | CASKWDSNQPQHF
NA | TRBJ1-5 | TRBV7-8 | TRBD1 | TGTGCCAGCAGCTTAGGGACAGGGTTTCATCAGCCCCAGCATTTT | CASSLGTGFHQPQHF
once | TRBJ2-7 | TRBV5-4 | NA | TGTGCCAGCAGCTCCGGTCGGGTGGACCGGATCTACGAGCAGTACTTC | CASSSGRVDRIYEQYF
NA | TRBJ1-1 | TRBV27 | TRBD1 | TGTGCCAGCAGTTTCTACCCCGGGACAGCGAACACTGAAGCTTTCTTT | CASSFYPGTANTEAFF
NA | TRBJ2-3 | TRBV4-1 | NA | TGCGCCAGCAGCCAAGAGTTGAATGCAGATACGCAGTATTTT | CASSQELNADTQYF
NA | TRBJ2-1 | TRBV20-1 | TRBD2 | TGCAGTGTTCTCCTAGCGGGGGGGGTAGGAGAGCAGTTCTTC | CSVLLAGGVGEQFF
NA | TRBJ2-1 | TRBV29-1 | NA | TGCAGCGTTGCCCCTTCCAATGAGCAGTTCTTC | CSVAPSNEQFF
NA | TRBJ1-5 | TRBV15 | NA | TGTGCCACCAGCACCCGGACAGTCGGGCAGCCCCAGCATTTT | CATSTRTVGQPQHF
NA | TRBJ2-5 | TRBV27 | TRBD2 | TGTGCCAGCAGTTTATTCGGACTAGCTGAGCAAGAGACCCAGTACTTC | CASSLFGLAEQETQYF
NA | TRBJ2-7 | TRBV20-1 | NA | TGCAGTGCTAGAGGTGAAGTCATCTACGAGCAGTACTTC | CSARGEVIYEQYF
NA | TRBJ2-7 | TRBV6-1 | NA | TGTGCCAGCAAAGGACCGATTAACTCCTACGAGCAGTACTTC | CASKGPINSYEQYF
NA | TRBJ2-3 | TRBV5-1 | TRBD2 | TGCGCCAGCAGCTTGGTGGCGGGGGGCACAGATACGCAGTATTTT | CASSLVAGGTDTQYF